What follows are 4 T cell receptor beta chains derived from one specimen sequenced in a study of lymphopenia after photon versus proton radiotherapy. Profiling relied on immunoSEQ multiplex PCR, and the TCRdb table lists in-frame clones only, not all of them. The sample contains 150,000 or so clones, roughly nine tenths of which appear only once. The sequencing here drew on peripheral blood, taken from a patient treated with photon-based radiotherapy. These receptors were taken from a man aged 50-59 years with gastric cancer.

The chain employs TRBV19 and TRBJ2-1; a weak D match, TRBD2 (5 bases). CDR3 length equals 14 residues. Germline lookup yields CDR1 LNHDA and CDR2 SQIVND (reference sequence). Deletions cut 3 bases from V and 2 bases from J, with 8 bases between. CDR3 loop: CASSIGLTYNEQFF. The CDR3 DNA reads as TGTGCCAGTAGTATCGGACTTACCTACAATGAGCAGTTCTTC. Supplemented by reference TRBV19 and TRBJ2-1, the full variable domain reads DGGITQSPKYLFRKEGQNVTLSCEQNLNHDAMYWYRQDPGQGLRLIYYSQIVNDFQKGDIAEGYSVSREKKESFPLTVTSAQKNPTAFYLCASSIGLTYNEQFFGPGTRLTVL.

This chain connects TRBV28 to TRBJ1-2; 10 bases match TRBD1. Germline lookup yields CDR1 MDHEN and CDR2 SYDVKM. The V gene end was trimmed by 4 bases and the J gene end by 5 bases; junction bases not matched to a gene: 4. This CDR3 is built from 14 residues. This CDR3 reads CASSSGQGVYGYTF. Written as DNA, the CDR3 is TGTGCCAGCAGTTCTGGACAGGGGGTATATGGCTACACCTTC.

The chain is built from TRBV9 and TRBJ2-5, with unresolved D. The germline CDR1 and CDR2 sequences are SGDLS and YYNGEE. Trimming took 0 bases from V and 5 from J, leaving 14 bases between them. CDR3 length equals 15 residues. The CDR3 nucleotides read TGTGCCAGCAGCGTAGTCGGAAGGAAGGTGGAGACCCAGTACTTC. Translation gives CASSVVGRKVETQYF.

The chain couples TRBV14 to TRBJ1-1, with D uncertain. Looked up from germline, CDR1 is SGHDN and CDR2 is FVKESK. Trimming shortened V by 0 bases and J by 1 base, and 12 bases separated the two germline ends. There are 16 residues in the CDR3. The CDR3 bases are TGTGCCAGCAGCCAAGATTCCGGACTGGGGAACACTGAAGCTTTCTTT. This codes for CASSQDSGLGNTEAFF.